The entry below describes one T cell receptor (beta chain). The repertoire was sequenced with immunoSEQ multiplex PCR; TCRdb's copy has only in-frame clones and lacks some. The data contain roughly 60,000 clones, 93% of them singletons. This CDR3 comprises 14 residues. V shed 6 bases, J shed 8 bases, and the junction held 9 bases outside the gene matches. Germline CDR1 reads MNHNY; CDR2 reads SVGAGI (reference sequence). The sample originates from a study of T cell changes during pregnancy in multiple sclerosis. The origin of this receptor is a female donor with multiple sclerosis, enrolled in a pregnancy study. The material sequenced was CD4+ T cells from peripheral blood mononuclear cells, taken before pregnancy. This chain uses TRBV6-6 with TRBJ1-4; TRBD1 aligns across 7 bases. CDR3: CASRQGGGGEKLFF. Written as DNA, the CDR3 is TGTGCCAGCAGACAAGGGGGCGGTGGCGAAAAACTGTTTTTT.